This TCR beta chain was identified in a study of T cell repertoires in cytomegalovirus infection. MiXCR, run by TCRdb on the reads, gives a single entry per CDR3 protein. The sample has roughly 280,000 distinct CDR3 sequences, around 20% seen once. Germline V lookup: CDR1 SGHTA, CDR2 FQGNSA. V was clipped by 1 base and J by 2 bases; unmatched bases: 4. CDR3 length: 16 amino acids. For this clonotype: The target antigen is unknown.

The chain has TRBV7-2 and TRBJ2-3; 9 bases map to TRBD2. The TCR sequence derives from a human donor in good health (CMV status not recorded). Some clones in this sample may be carry-over from other donors' samples. The input for sequencing was cultured PBMCs, taken from culture after CMV antigen stimulation. The CDR3 spells CASSLGSSGTTDTQYF. In nucleotides, the CDR3 is TGTGCCAGCAGCTTAGGGTCTAGCGGGACCACAGATACGCAGTATTTT.